Here is one T cell receptor beta chain with its context. This entry is derived from a study of blood T cell repertoires in COVID-19. Study background: The analysed material was cDNA or gDNA that came from T cells, B-cell-depleted T cells, or PBMCs.

Germline CDR1 reads KGHSH; CDR2 reads LQKENI. This CDR3 has 15 residues. V lost 6 bases and J lost 1; bases outside the gene matches: 7. In the source study's methods: Amplification from reference gene primers served as the basis for estimated nucleated cell counts. The table came from immunoSEQ multiplex PCR; TCRdb's copy has only in-frame clones and leaves some out. V, J and clone size derive from that table, while D and trimming were established from the DNA sequence. This table holds around 71,000 clones, approximately 83% found once. The sequencing input was peripheral blood. This clonotype originated in a man younger than 40 with COVID-19, enrolled during active disease. The chain recombines TRBV18 with TRBJ2-3; 7 bases line up with TRBD2. CDR3: CASSALAKGTDTQYF. The CDR3 DNA follows: TGTGCCAGCTCGGCACTAGCGAAAGGCACAGATACGCAGTATTTT.